The 12 T cell receptor beta chains given below trace back to one sample, sequenced in a study of cytomegalovirus exposure and HLA in healthy donors. Primers: 60 Vbeta forward and 13 Jbeta reverse. The data were produced by immunoSEQ multiplex PCR, yet TCRdb's version contains in-frame clones alone and is incomplete. The sample yields 100,000 to 150,000 clones, less than 75% seen once. The sequenced sample was PBMCs. These receptors all stem from a woman in her thirties or forties in good health and CMV-seronegative.

This chain joins TRBV2 and TRBJ2-7, with 10 nucleotides matching TRBD1. V was pared by 6 bases and J by 3 bases, with 8 bases of the junction left unmatched. The CDR3 is 15 amino acids. The germline CDR1 and CDR2 sequences are SNHLY and FYNNEI. The CDR3 bases are TGTGCCAGCAGCGTCGACAGGGGGCGGATCTACGAGCAGTACTTC. Translating gives CASSVDRGRIYEQYF. The whole variable domain, filled in from reference TRBV2 and TRBJ2-7, reads EPEVTQTPSHQVTQMGQEVILRCVPISNHLYFYWYRQILGQKVEFLVSFYNNEISEKSEIFDDQFSVERPDGSNFTLKIRSTKLEDSAMYFCASSVDRGRIYEQYFGPGTRLTVT.

The chain links TRBV9 to TRBJ2-7, with 7 nucleotides matching TRBD2. CDR1 is SGDLS, CDR2 YYNGEE, per germline. Trimming at V came to 4 bases and at J to 3 bases, leaving 10 bases not matched to a gene. This CDR3 spans 15 amino acids. CDR3 loop: CASSPSLAEYYEQYF. As DNA, the CDR3 is TGTGCCAGCAGCCCCAGCCTAGCGGAGTACTACGAGCAGTACTTC.

The rearrangement links TRBV25-1 to TRBJ1-1, with 7 bases fitting TRBD1. The CDR3 spans 15 residues. Germline lookup yields CDR1 MGHDK and CDR2 SYGVNS. The trim removed 7 bases at V and 7 bases at J, leaving 15 bases unmatched. CDR3 DNA sequence: TGTGCCAGCAAGCACAGGGGAATGCAGGGGAATGAAGCTTTCTTT. Translation gives CASKHRGMQGNEAFF.

The rearrangement links TRBV28 to TRBJ2-2; 7 nucleotides align to TRBD1. The CDR3 is made up of 15 amino acids. The V gene end was trimmed by 5 bases and the J gene end by 4 bases; junction bases not matched to a gene: 7. Looked up from germline, CDR1 is MDHEN and CDR2 is SYDVKM. The CDR3 DNA is TGTGCCAGCAGTGTGGCAGGGGGTATCACCGGGGAGCTGTTTTTT. Its protein product is CASSVAGGITGELFF. Filled out from reference TRBV28 and TRBJ2-2, the complete variable domain reads DVKVTQSSRYLVKRTGEKVFLECVQDMDHENMFWYRQDPGLGLRLIYFSYDVKMKEKGDIPEGYSVSREKKERFSLILESASTNQTSMYLCASSVAGGITGELFFGEGSRLTVL.

The V gene is TRBV19, the J gene TRBJ1-5, with D uncertain. The germline CDR1 and CDR2 sequences are LNHDA and SQIVND (reference sequence). V was pared by 6 bases and J by 5 bases, with 11 bases between. CDR3 length equals 13 residues. CDR3 sequence: CASSPLPHQPQHF. Here the CDR3 DNA reads TGTGCCAGTAGCCCCCTACCCCATCAGCCCCAGCATTTT.

This chain connects TRBV10-3 to TRBJ2-3; 14 nucleotides match TRBD2. Trimming removed 3 bases from V and 5 bases from J; junction bases left unmatched: 4. The CDR3 contains 16 residues. Germline assignment: CDR1 ENHRY and CDR2 SYGVKD. The CDR3 DNA follows: TGTGCCATCAGTGAAGGACTAGCGGGGGGTGGAGATACGCAGTATTTT. This translates into CAISEGLAGGGDTQYF.

This chain uses TRBV7-2 with TRBJ2-3; 9 bases match TRBD2. Germline loops: CDR1 SGHTA, CDR2 FQGNSA. Unmatched junction bases numbered 9, after V lost 5 bases and J lost 6 bases. This CDR3 is 15 amino acids long. The CDR3 here is CASSPLAGILDTQYF. In DNA form, the CDR3 reads TGTGCCAGCAGCCCGCTAGCGGGGATACTTGATACGCAGTATTTT.

This clone was counted only a few times. The chain links TRBV10-1 to TRBJ2-1, with 10 bases that match TRBD2. The junction had 1 base not matched to a gene; V was cut back by 9 bases and J by 2 bases. Germline CDR1 WNHNN, CDR2 SYGVQD (reference sequence). The CDR3 extends over 13 amino acids. As DNA, the CDR3 is TGCGCCAGGGGACTAGCGCCCTACAATGAGCAGTTCTTC. This codes for CARGLAPYNEQFF.

The chain joins TRBV4-2 to TRBJ2-5; 7 bases agree with TRBD1. The CDR3 length is 16 residues. The germline V gene has CDR1 LGHNA and CDR2 YNFKEQ. J gave up 2 bases and V 3 bases, and 9 bases lay outside the gene matches. The CDR3 protein is CASSQGRQGIQETQYF. CDR3 DNA sequence: TGTGCCAGCAGCCAGGGAAGACAGGGCATTCAAGAGACCCAGTACTTC.

This chain joins TRBV7-9 and TRBJ2-2; 7 bases fit TRBD2. The germline CDR1 and CDR2 sequences are SEHNR and FQNEAQ (reference sequence). The CDR3 extends over 17 amino acids. Germline trimming cut 8 bases from V and 3 bases from J; bases unmatched to any gene: 15. CDR3 protein: CASPPPGGSAYTGELFF. The CDR3 DNA sequence: TGTGCCAGCCCCCCCCCAGGCGGGAGCGCGTACACCGGGGAGCTGTTTTTT.

The V and J genes are TRBV5-5 and TRBJ2-2; unclear D gene. The CDR3 sequence is 12 residues long. Germline-derived CDR1 and CDR2 are SGHKS and YYEKEE (reference sequence). V lost 5 bases and J lost 6, with 8 bases in between. The CDR3 reads CASRRSAGELFF. CDR3 bases: TGTGCCAGCAGGAGAAGTGCCGGGGAGCTGTTTTTT.

J is TRBJ2-1 and V is TRBV7-9; tentatively, D is TRBD2 (5 bases). V lost 5 bases and J 12 bases, leaving 11 bases between the germline ends. Germline assignment: CDR1 SEHNR and CDR2 FQNEAQ (reference sequence). This CDR3 has 11 residues. CDR3 nucleotides: TGTGCCAGCAGCCCCGGGGTAGGGCAGTTCTTC. This sequence encodes CASSPGVGQFF.